This T cell receptor beta chain is drawn from a study of early T cells in non-severe SARS-CoV-2 infection. Study as a whole: Investigators sequenced bulk RNA drawn from unsorted whole blood, and chains remained unpaired.

Turning to this clonotype: Antigen: not known.

V gave up 2 bases and J gave up 3 bases; unmatched junction bases: 5. The V gene's germline CDR1 is SGHDT and CDR2 YYEEEE. There are 16 residues in the CDR3. Molecules of cDNA were individually given unique molecular identifiers that were attached to them. Via MiXCR, TCRdb re-called the 5' RACE reads, giving one row per CDR3 protein. This table has fewer than 85,000 distinct CDR3 sequences, roughly 15% appearing once. Study-level results: Matching against VDJdb likely underestimated virus-specific expansions, favoring anti-spike CD8.

This chain joins TRBV5-6 and TRBJ2-3; 11 nucleotides line up with TRBD2. The sequenced sample was whole blood, obtained at baseline. The sequence was collected from an adult who was a healthcare worker with PCR-confirmed SARS-CoV-2 infection or an uninfected control (not recorded which). CDR3 sequence: CASSFLTSGRTDTQYF. For the CDR3, the DNA is TGTGCCAGCAGCTTCCTCACTAGCGGGAGAACAGATACGCAGTATTTT.